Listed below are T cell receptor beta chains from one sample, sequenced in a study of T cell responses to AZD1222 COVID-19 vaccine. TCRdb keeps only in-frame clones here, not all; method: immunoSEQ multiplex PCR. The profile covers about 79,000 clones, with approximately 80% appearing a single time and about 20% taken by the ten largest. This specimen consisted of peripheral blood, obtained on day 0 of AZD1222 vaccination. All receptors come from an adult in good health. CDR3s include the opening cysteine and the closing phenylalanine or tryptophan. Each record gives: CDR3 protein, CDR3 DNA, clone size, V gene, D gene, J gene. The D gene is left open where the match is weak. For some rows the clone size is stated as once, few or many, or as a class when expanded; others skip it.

cdr3_aa: CASSLAYRQSYNEQFF
cdr3_nt: TGTGCCAGCAGCTTAGCGTACAGACAATCCTACAATGAGCAGTTCTTC
clone_size: few
v_call: TRBV7-9
d_call: NA
j_call: TRBJ2-1

cdr3_aa: CASSAPRDRRNTEAFF
cdr3_nt: TGTGCCAGCAGTGCCCCTCGGGACAGGCGGAACACTGAAGCTTTCTTT
clone_size: NA
v_call: TRBV6-1
d_call: TRBD1
j_call: TRBJ1-1

cdr3_aa: CATSRESLAGGLNEQFF
cdr3_nt: TGTGCCACCAGCAGAGAATCCCTAGCGGGAGGGCTGAATGAGCAGTTCTTC
clone_size: NA
v_call: TRBV15
d_call: TRBD2
j_call: TRBJ2-1

cdr3_aa: CASTRDLGNEQFF
cdr3_nt: TGTGCCAGCACCAGGGACCTGGGGAATGAGCAGTTCTTC
clone_size: NA
v_call: TRBV2
d_call: NA
j_call: TRBJ2-1

cdr3_aa: CASTLGHFTEAFF
cdr3_nt: TGTGCCAGCACCCTGGGACACTTCACTGAAGCTTTCTTT
clone_size: NA
v_call: TRBV7-9
d_call: NA
j_call: TRBJ1-1

cdr3_aa: CASRTPLLERSSYEQYF
cdr3_nt: TGCGCCAGCAGGACCCCCTTGCTGGAGAGGTCCTCCTACGAGCAGTACTTC
clone_size: NA
v_call: TRBV10-2
d_call: NA
j_call: TRBJ2-7

cdr3_aa: CASKRQDYFPEAFF
cdr3_nt: TGTGCCAGCAAGAGACAGGATTACTTCCCTGAAGCTTTCTTT
clone_size: few
v_call: TRBV6-5
d_call: NA
j_call: TRBJ1-1

cdr3_aa: CASSISGTQAYEQYF
cdr3_nt: TGTGCCAGTAGTATATCCGGGACCCAGGCCTACGAGCAGTACTTC
clone_size: NA
v_call: TRBV19
d_call: NA
j_call: TRBJ2-7

cdr3_aa: CASSRGGGRLINEQFF
cdr3_nt: TGTGCCAGCAGCCGCGGAGGGGGGCGCTTGATCAATGAGCAGTTCTTC
clone_size: NA
v_call: TRBV4-2
d_call: NA
j_call: TRBJ2-1

cdr3_aa: CASSPTEARVRFGEQFF
cdr3_nt: TGTGCCAGCAGCCCGACCGAGGCGAGAGTAAGGTTTGGTGAGCAGTTCTTC
clone_size: NA
v_call: TRBV9
d_call: NA
j_call: TRBJ2-1

cdr3_aa: CASSTGPYSNQPQHF
cdr3_nt: TGTGCCAGTAGTACGGGCCCATATAGCAATCAGCCCCAGCATTTT
clone_size: NA
v_call: TRBV19
d_call: NA
j_call: TRBJ1-5

cdr3_aa: CASEVERGGWPQHF
cdr3_nt: TGTGCCAGTGAAGTGGAGAGGGGAGGTTGGCCCCAGCATTTT
clone_size: NA
v_call: TRBV19
d_call: NA
j_call: TRBJ1-5

cdr3_aa: CSVRRQGQDGYTF
cdr3_nt: TGCAGCGTTAGAAGACAGGGGCAAGATGGCTACACCTTC
clone_size: NA
v_call: TRBV29-1
d_call: TRBD1
j_call: TRBJ1-2

cdr3_aa: CASSKTGAPWSRQPQHF
cdr3_nt: TGTGCCAGCAGTAAGACAGGGGCCCCATGGAGTCGGCAGCCCCAGCATTTT
clone_size: NA
v_call: TRBV2
d_call: TRBD1
j_call: TRBJ1-5

cdr3_aa: CASCFLRGGDTEAFF
cdr3_nt: TGTGCCAGCTGTTTTCTTAGAGGAGGGGACACTGAAGCTTTCTTT
clone_size: NA
v_call: TRBV21-1
d_call: NA
j_call: TRBJ1-1

cdr3_aa: CASSGREGADEQFF
cdr3_nt: TGTGCCAGCAGCGGTAGAGAAGGGGCGGATGAGCAGTTCTTC
clone_size: once
v_call: TRBV5-4
d_call: NA
j_call: TRBJ2-1

cdr3_aa: CSVDSYNEQFF
cdr3_nt: TGCAGCGTTGACAGCTACAATGAGCAGTTCTTC
clone_size: NA
v_call: TRBV29-1
d_call: NA
j_call: TRBJ2-1

cdr3_aa: CASSSGGWEGRINIQYF
cdr3_nt: TGCGCCAGCAGCTCTGGCGGTTGGGAAGGACGGATAAACATTCAGTACTTC
clone_size: once
v_call: TRBV5-1
d_call: NA
j_call: TRBJ2-4

cdr3_aa: CASSEVTSYEQYF
cdr3_nt: TGTGCCAGCAGTGAAGTAACCAGCTACGAGCAGTACTTC
clone_size: NA
v_call: TRBV6-1
d_call: NA
j_call: TRBJ2-7

cdr3_aa: CASSITGTVPRNEQYF
cdr3_nt: TGTGCCAGTAGTATCACCGGGACAGTGCCTAGAAACGAGCAGTACTTC
clone_size: NA
v_call: TRBV19
d_call: TRBD1
j_call: TRBJ2-7

cdr3_aa: CSGVQGGNAKTF
cdr3_nt: TGCAGCGGCGTACAGGGGGGGAACGCTAAGACCTTC
clone_size: NA
v_call: TRBV29-1
d_call: TRBD1
j_call: TRBJ1-2

cdr3_aa: CASSLGQTNEKLFF
cdr3_nt: TGTGCCAGCAGCTTGGGACAGACTAATGAAAAACTGTTTTTT
clone_size: NA
v_call: TRBV5-4
d_call: NA
j_call: TRBJ1-4

cdr3_aa: CASSLFHRAGNTEAFF
cdr3_nt: TGTGCCAGTAGTTTATTTCACAGGGCGGGAAACACTGAAGCTTTCTTT
clone_size: NA
v_call: TRBV19
d_call: NA
j_call: TRBJ1-1

cdr3_aa: CASITHYNSPLHF
cdr3_nt: TGTGCCAGCATTACACACTATAATTCACCCCTCCACTTT
clone_size: NA
v_call: TRBV6-5
d_call: NA
j_call: TRBJ1-6

cdr3_aa: CASSLVGTGRNEQFF
cdr3_nt: TGTGCCAGCAGCTTAGTTGGGACAGGGAGGAATGAGCAGTTCTTC
clone_size: few
v_call: TRBV7-9
d_call: TRBD1
j_call: TRBJ2-1

cdr3_aa: CASSVAGNEKLFF
cdr3_nt: TGCGCCAGCAGTGTGGCGGGGAATGAAAAACTGTTTTTT
clone_size: NA
v_call: TRBV10-1
d_call: NA
j_call: TRBJ1-4

cdr3_aa: CASSQGLAFQYF
cdr3_nt: TGTGCCAGCAGCCAAGGACTAGCTTTCCAGTACTTC
clone_size: NA
v_call: TRBV3-1/TRBV3-2
d_call: TRBD2
j_call: TRBJ2-5

cdr3_aa: CASTLLSGVAFF
cdr3_nt: TGTGCCAGCACCCTTTTGAGCGGCGTGGCTTTCTTT
clone_size: NA
v_call: TRBV5-6
d_call: NA
j_call: TRBJ1-1

cdr3_aa: CASSQEGSGPTEAFF
cdr3_nt: TGCGCCAGCAGCCAAGAAGGGTCAGGCCCCACTGAAGCTTTCTTT
clone_size: once
v_call: TRBV4-1
d_call: NA
j_call: TRBJ1-1

cdr3_aa: CASSEDRGWFGPQHF
cdr3_nt: TGTGCCAGCAGTGAGGACAGGGGATGGTTTGGGCCCCAGCATTTT
clone_size: NA
v_call: TRBV2
d_call: TRBD1
j_call: TRBJ1-5

cdr3_aa: CASSIRTGSRSNQPQHF
cdr3_nt: TGTGCCAGTAGTATACGGACAGGGAGCAGAAGCAATCAGCCCCAGCATTTT
clone_size: once
v_call: TRBV19
d_call: TRBD1
j_call: TRBJ1-5

cdr3_aa: CASSQSDMGFVGYNEQFF
cdr3_nt: TGCGCCAGCAGCCAATCGGACATGGGATTCGTGGGCTACAATGAGCAGTTCTTC
clone_size: NA
v_call: TRBV4-1
d_call: NA
j_call: TRBJ2-1

cdr3_aa: CASSPQRGLGRYEQYF
cdr3_nt: TGTGCCAGCAGCCCTCAAAGGGGTCTAGGTCGCTACGAGCAGTACTTC
clone_size: NA
v_call: TRBV5-4
d_call: NA
j_call: TRBJ2-7

cdr3_aa: CASSRPGASKSTGELFF
cdr3_nt: TGTGCCAGCAGCCGGCCCGGGGCCTCCAAATCCACCGGGGAGCTGTTTTTT
clone_size: NA
v_call: TRBV5-4
d_call: NA
j_call: TRBJ2-2

cdr3_aa: CASGLDPEEHEQFF
cdr3_nt: TGTGCTAGTGGTTTGGACCCGGAGGAACATGAGCAGTTCTTC
clone_size: NA
v_call: TRBV12-5
d_call: NA
j_call: TRBJ2-1

cdr3_aa: CASHSGGSDGYTF
cdr3_nt: TGCGCCAGTCACTCCGGGGGCAGCGATGGCTACACCTTC
clone_size: NA
v_call: TRBV5-1
d_call: NA
j_call: TRBJ1-2

cdr3_aa: CASSLGQGNTEAFF
cdr3_nt: TGTGCCAGCAGCTTGGGACAGGGGAACACTGAAGCTTTCTTT
clone_size: NA
v_call: TRBV7-9
d_call: TRBD1
j_call: TRBJ1-1

cdr3_aa: CASSPGTEAFF
cdr3_nt: TGTGCCAGCAGTCCGGGCACTGAAGCTTTCTTT
clone_size: NA
v_call: TRBV12-3/TRBV12-4
d_call: NA
j_call: TRBJ1-1

cdr3_aa: CASSFENNQPQHF
cdr3_nt: TGTGCCAGCAGCTTCGAGAATAATCAGCCCCAGCATTTT
clone_size: few
v_call: TRBV5-6
d_call: NA
j_call: TRBJ1-5

cdr3_aa: CASSRGTSGSFSTDTQYF
cdr3_nt: TGTGCCAGCAGCCGAGGGACTAGCGGAAGTTTTAGCACAGATACGCAGTATTTT
clone_size: NA
v_call: TRBV14
d_call: TRBD2
j_call: TRBJ2-3

cdr3_aa: CASSQRQAGVDTQYF
cdr3_nt: TGCGCCAGCAGCCAAAGACAGGCGGGAGTAGATACGCAGTATTTT
clone_size: NA
v_call: TRBV4-1
d_call: NA
j_call: TRBJ2-3

cdr3_aa: CASSLTVNTEAFF
cdr3_nt: TGTGCCAGCAGTCTTACAGTGAACACTGAAGCTTTCTTT
clone_size: NA
v_call: TRBV12-3/TRBV12-4
d_call: NA
j_call: TRBJ1-1

cdr3_aa: CSASGGTSGSYEQYF
cdr3_nt: TGCAGTGCTAGTGGGGGGACTAGCGGTTCCTACGAGCAGTACTTC
clone_size: NA
v_call: TRBV20-1
d_call: TRBD2
j_call: TRBJ2-7

cdr3_aa: CASSMRGSGANVLTF
cdr3_nt: TGTGCCAGTAGTATGCGGGGCTCTGGGGCCAACGTCCTGACTTTC
clone_size: NA
v_call: TRBV19
d_call: NA
j_call: TRBJ2-6

cdr3_aa: CASSLSLFTDTQYF
cdr3_nt: TGCGCCAGCAGCTTGAGCCTATTTACAGATACGCAGTATTTT
clone_size: once
v_call: TRBV5-1
d_call: NA
j_call: TRBJ2-3

cdr3_aa: CASTPTGGANVLTF
cdr3_nt: TGTGCCAGCACTCCGACGGGAGGGGCCAACGTCCTGACTTTC
clone_size: NA
v_call: TRBV7-9
d_call: NA
j_call: TRBJ2-6

cdr3_aa: CASSPPRRLGETQYF
cdr3_nt: TGTGCCAGCAGCCCCCCCCGGCGCTTGGGGGAGACCCAGTACTTC
clone_size: NA
v_call: TRBV7-9
d_call: NA
j_call: TRBJ2-5

cdr3_aa: CASSQLRGASTDTQYF
cdr3_nt: TGCGCCAGCAGCCAACTTCGGGGGGCAAGCACAGATACGCAGTATTTT
clone_size: NA
v_call: TRBV4-1
d_call: NA
j_call: TRBJ2-3

cdr3_aa: CASSLTGEGYEQYF
cdr3_nt: TGTGCCAGCAGCTTGACAGGGGAAGGCTACGAGCAGTACTTC
clone_size: once
v_call: TRBV5-4
d_call: TRBD1
j_call: TRBJ2-7

cdr3_aa: CASSAGTPGLSPLHF
cdr3_nt: TGTGCCAGCAGCGCCGGGACCCCGGGGCTTTCACCCCTCCACTTT
clone_size: NA
v_call: TRBV5-4
d_call: NA
j_call: TRBJ1-6

cdr3_aa: CASSQTGVGSPLHF
cdr3_nt: TGTGCCAGCAGTCAGACAGGGGTTGGATCACCCCTCCACTTT
clone_size: few
v_call: TRBV27
d_call: TRBD1
j_call: TRBJ1-6

cdr3_aa: CASRVGHRDTIYF
cdr3_nt: TGTGCCAGCAGAGTGGGACATCGGGACACCATATATTTT
clone_size: NA
v_call: TRBV12-3/TRBV12-4
d_call: NA
j_call: TRBJ1-3

cdr3_aa: CASSTGLAGYTGELFF
cdr3_nt: TGCGCCAGCAGCACCGGACTAGCGGGATACACCGGGGAGCTGTTTTTT
clone_size: NA
v_call: TRBV5-1
d_call: TRBD2
j_call: TRBJ2-2